Below, 5 T cell receptor beta chains from the same sample are listed, as sequenced in a study of cytomegalovirus exposure and HLA in healthy donors (TCRdb year 2017). Library construction relied on the immunoSEQ multiplex PCR assay. For the multiplex PCR, a mixture combining 60 forward primers for TCR Vbeta segments and 13 reverse primers for TCR Jbeta segments was used. As stored in TCRdb, this immuneACCESS dataset retains in-frame rearrangements with V and J assigned. A fraction of the clones does not appear; measured against another copy, unresolved V genes explain less than half of the discrepancy, and the remainder lacks a known reason. The sample table holds some 190,000 clones, of which more than 75% were seen once. The ten largest clones take up 2.5% of the sample. The source material was PBMCs. The source is a woman in her 30s in good health and CMV-seropositive.

The genes are TRBV4-1 and TRBJ1-5; a possible D gene is TRBD1 (5 bases). Between the trimmed V and J ends, which lost 0 bases and 4 bases, there was a span of 13 bases. Germline V CDR1 and CDR2: MGHRA, YSYEKL. The CDR3 length is 16 residues. This chain's CDR3 is CASSQEGGGRNQPQHF. CDR3 bases: TGCGCCAGCAGCCAAGAGGGGGGTGGTCGTAATCAGCCCCAGCATTTT.

This clone was observed a few times. V is TRBV4-3 and J is TRBJ1-4; D ambiguous. Trimming removed 0 bases at V and 8 bases at J, with 13 bases between. Germline CDR1 LGHNA, CDR2 YSLEER. CDR3 length equals 15 residues. The CDR3 protein is CASSQDTTGSEKLFF. The CDR3 region has the DNA TGCGCCAGCAGCCAAGATACTACGGGGTCCGAAAAACTGTTTTTT.

This clone was counted a few times. The chain employs TRBV18 and TRBJ1-2; no clear D. This CDR3 has 13 amino acids. Trimming stripped 0 bases from V and 4 bases from J, with 6 bases between. The germline V gene has CDR1 KGHSH and CDR2 LQKENI. This CDR3 is CASSPPQIYGYTF. As DNA, the CDR3 is TGTGCCAGCTCACCACCCCAGATCTATGGCTACACCTTC.

This clone showed up just a few times. V is TRBV6-6 and J is TRBJ2-6; D is unclear. The CDR3 is 15 amino acids. The germline gives CDR1 MNHNY, CDR2 SVGAGI (reference sequence). V dropped 6 bases and J dropped 0 bases, with 9 bases sitting between them. CDR3 sequence (DNA): TGTGCCAGCAGCCTCACTGACTCTGGGGCCAACGTCCTGACTTTC. Its translation: CASSLTDSGANVLTF.

The DNA of the CDR3 is TGTGCCAGCAGCTTGGCTTACAGGGCCCGTAACACAGATACGCAGTATTTT. The encoded protein is CASSLAYRARNTDTQYF. The chain links TRBV7-9 to TRBJ2-3, with D tentatively TRBD1 (6 bases). The CDR3 runs to 17 residues. The V gene lost 3 bases and the J gene lost 2 bases, with 18 bases spanning the gap. Germline CDR1 is SEHNR and CDR2 is FQNEAQ (reference sequence).